The 5 T cell receptor beta chains in this list originate from one sample, sequenced in a study of beta chain features in type 1 diabetes. The entirety of the isolated RNA underwent reverse transcription, so expressed TCRB transcripts were sequenced. Measured with immunoSEQ multiplex PCR; TCRdb has only the in-frame clones, and not every one. The table lists about 360,000 clones, roughly 12% of them singletons, with around 0.02% in the top ten. The sequencing input was naive CD4+ T cells from blood. Receptor source: a man in his late teens or twenties in good health.

This chain links TRBV6-1 with TRBJ2-1; TRBD1 agrees at 7 bases. Germline-derived CDR1 and CDR2 are MNHNS and SASEGT. V lost 7 bases and J lost 3; bases outside the gene matches: 9. The CDR3 extends over 15 amino acids. The CDR3 nucleotides are TGTGCCAGCACTTTTGACAGGGAAAACTACAATGAGCAGTTCTTC. Translation: CASTFDRENYNEQFF.

This clone was seen only a few times. One end of the junction fails to match germline, which may point to a read error. The V and J genes are TRBV4-3 and TRBJ2-1; D possibly corresponds to TRBD2 (5 bases). CDR1 is LGHNA and CDR2 is YSLEER in the germline V gene. The length of the CDR3 is 15 residues. In nucleotides, the CDR3 is TGCGCCAGCAGCCAAGGCTCCGGACTCTACTATGAGCAGTTCTTC. Amino acid sequence: CASSQGSGLYYEQFF.

The chain recombines TRBV7-2 with TRBJ2-3; no clear D gene. Trimming stripped 1 base from V and 9 bases from J, with 5 bases between. The CDR3 spans 11 residues. Germline V lookup: CDR1 SGHTA, CDR2 FQGNSA. DNA for the CDR3: TGTGCCAGCAGCTTAGGCGCAACGCAGTATTTT. Protein: CASSLGATQYF.

The chain employs TRBV7-8 and TRBJ1-5; TRBD1 might be the D (6 bases). With 5 bases removed from V and 1 base from J, the gap between germline ends came to 18 bases. This CDR3 is built from 17 residues. In germline, CDR1 is SGHVS, CDR2 FQNEAQ. Here the CDR3 DNA reads TGTGCCAGCAGCCCGGGACATTGGGACGTCAGCAATCAGCCCCAGCATTTT. It translates to CASSPGHWDVSNQPQHF.

This clone was recorded many times. The chain joins TRBV4-3 to TRBJ2-3; 9 bases fit TRBD2. CDR3 length: 16 amino acids. Germline trimming cut 1 base from V and 5 bases from J; bases unmatched to any gene: 7. CDR1 and CDR2 from the germline V gene are LGHNA and YSLEER. The CDR3 coding sequence is TGCGCCAGCAGCCAAGGCACAGCGGGGGGCCGAGATACGCAGTATTTT. The encoded protein is CASSQGTAGGRDTQYF.